This T cell receptor (beta chain) was observed in a study of T cell responses to AZD1222 COVID-19 vaccine. TCRdb's table, derived via immunoSEQ multiplex PCR, lists solely in-frame clones and lacks some. This sample has about 97,000 clones, with around 89% found just once. Germline CDR1 reads SGHRS; CDR2 reads YFSETQ. This CDR3 comprises 15 residues. V dropped 0 bases and J dropped 3 bases, with 10 bases sitting between them. The chain recombines TRBV5-1 with TRBJ2-1; a possible D gene is TRBD1 (5 bases). Sequencing was performed on peripheral blood, taken on day 0 of AZD1222 vaccination. This TCR was sampled from an adult in good health. The CDR3 is CASSLEGQGYNEQFF. As DNA, the CDR3 is TGCGCCAGCAGCTTGGAGGGTCAGGGCTACAATGAGCAGTTCTTC.